The 16 T cell receptor beta chains below all came from one sample that was sequenced in a study of blood T cell repertoires in COVID-19. Profiling relied on immunoSEQ multiplex PCR, and the TCRdb table lists in-frame clones only, not all of them. The sample has 80,000 to 90,000 clones; approximately 86% are singletons. Sequencing was done on a sample of peripheral blood. Source of these receptors: a man aged 35 to 55 with acute or convalescent COVID-19.

The chain combines TRBV2 with TRBJ1-1; D not resolved. Trimming pared 4 bases from V and 1 base from J, leaving 10 bases between. CDR3 length: 14 residues. Germline values: CDR1 SNHLY, CDR2 FYNNEI. In DNA form, the CDR3 reads TGTGCCAGCAGTGCCAACAGTGGGAACACTGAAGCTTTCTTT. As protein: CASSANSGNTEAFF. The full variable domain, in which reference TRBV2 and TRBJ1-1 provide the parts outside the CDR3, is EPEVTQTPSHQVTQMGQEVILRCVPISNHLYFYWYRQILGQKVEFLVSFYNNEISEKSEIFDDQFSVERPDGSNFTLKIRSTKLEDSAMYFCASSANSGNTEAFFGQGTRLTVV.

The chain joins TRBV30 to TRBJ2-6, with 7 positions matching TRBD2. Germline assignment: CDR1 GTSNPN and CDR2 SVGIG (reference sequence). The V gene end was trimmed by 2 bases and the J gene end by 0 bases; junction bases not matched to a gene: 16. The CDR3 has 20 residues. The CDR3 region has the DNA TGTGCCTGGAGTCTCCCCTTAGGGGCGGGAGACGTCTCTGGGGCCAACGTCCTGACTTTC. Amino acids: CAWSLPLGAGDVSGANVLTF.

The CDR3, as DNA: TGTGCCAGCTCTGGGGGGACAGGGGTTCCTGGTGGCTACACCTTC. It is translated as CASSGGTGVPGGYTF. This chain connects TRBV6-6 to TRBJ1-2, with TRBD1 matching over 10 bases. The CDR3 loop spans 15 amino acids. The germline gives CDR1 MNHNY, CDR2 SVGAGI (reference sequence). Trimming cost V 8 bases and J 7 bases; bases outside gene matches: 13.

The chain uses TRBV5-5 and TRBJ2-7; 10 nucleotides match TRBD1. V lost 4 bases, J lost 5 bases, and 6 bases stayed unmatched. This CDR3 is built from 14 residues. The germline CDR1 and CDR2 sequences are SGHKS and YYEKEE (reference sequence). The CDR3 here is CASSPTGGRDEQYF. The DNA of the CDR3 is TGTGCCAGCAGCCCGACAGGGGGCAGGGACGAGCAGTACTTC.

This chain joins TRBV19 and TRBJ1-1, with a weak D call TRBD1 (5 bases). Germline V gene sequence: CDR1 LNHDA, CDR2 SQIVND (reference sequence). V lost 6 bases and J 0 bases, leaving 11 bases between the germline ends. The CDR3 spans 14 residues. The CDR3 DNA follows: TGTGCCAGTAGATATAACAGGTTGAACACTGAAGCTTTCTTT. As protein: CASRYNRLNTEAFF.

The chain recombines TRBV5-3 with TRBJ2-3, with TRBD1 as a possible D gene (5 bases). TRBV5-3 counts as an open reading frame of uncertain function. CDR3 length: 18 amino acids. V was cut by 5 bases and J by 3 bases, with 25 bases left in between. CDR3 nucleotide sequence: TGTGCCAGAAGGTTTGTGTCCTTTGGGGTAGGGGCTACAGATACGCAGTATTTT. Translated, it gives CARRFVSFGVGATDTQYF.

The count of this clone is one. V and J are TRBV27 and TRBJ2-1; the D is unclear. Germline CDR1 and CDR2: MNHEY and SMNVEV (reference sequence). The germline V and J ends were trimmed by 2 bases and 8 bases, with 10 bases remaining between them. The CDR3 has 13 residues. DNA of the CDR3: TGTGCCAGCAGTTTAGTAGAAGCCCATGAGCAGTTCTTC. Encoded protein: CASSLVEAHEQFF.

This clone was detected once. V gene TRBV9 combines with J gene TRBJ1-1; the D gene is possibly TRBD1 (5 bases). The CDR3 sequence is 15 residues long. V shed 4 bases and J shed 8 bases, with 21 bases lying between them. CDR1 is SGDLS and CDR2 is YYNGEE in the germline V gene. In nucleotides, the CDR3 is TGTGCCAGCAGCCCCCGTTTTTCCTGGGGGGTCGAAGCTTTCTTT. It yields the protein CASSPRFSWGVEAFF.

This clone was observed a handful of times. The chain is built from TRBV6-6 and TRBJ1-5; D perhaps matches TRBD1 (5 bases). The CDR3 has 14 residues. Trimming removed 7 bases at V and 3 bases at J, with 13 bases between. From germline, CDR1 is MNHNY and CDR2 SVGAGI (reference sequence). CDR3 in amino acids: CASIGGANNQPQHF. The DNA for the CDR3 is TGTGCCAGCATCGGAGGGGCCAACAATCAGCCCCAGCATTTT.

The chain links TRBV7-3 to TRBJ1-1; the D is unclear. The V end was cut by 5 bases, the J end by 0 bases, with 7 bases between. This CDR3 has 13 amino acids. Germline loops: CDR1 SGHTA, CDR2 FQGTGA. In nucleotides, the CDR3 is TGTGCCAGCAGCATCGACTTGAACACTGAAGCTTTCTTT. As protein: CASSIDLNTEAFF. The full variable domain, rest sourced from reference TRBV7-3 and TRBJ1-1, is GAGVSQTPSNKVTEKGKYVELRCDPISGHTALYWYRQSLGQGPEFLIYFQGTGAADDSGLPNDRFFAVRPEGSVSTLKIQRTERGDSAVYLCASSIDLNTEAFFGQGTRLTVV.

The chain carries TRBV19 and TRBJ1-1; D remains unclear. Trimming cost V 7 bases and J 4 bases, with 16 bases left between them. The CDR3 loop spans 14 amino acids. Germline loops: CDR1 LNHDA, CDR2 SQIVND (reference sequence). The CDR3 loop reads CASIETKRSTEAFF. CDR3 coding DNA: TGTGCCAGTATTGAGACAAAGCGGAGCACTGAAGCTTTCTTT.

Concerning this clone: Mismatch with germline at one junction end may stem from a read error. This chain connects TRBV9 to TRBJ2-2; 7 positions match TRBD1. CDR3 length: 15 amino acids. Looked up from germline, CDR1 is SGDLS and CDR2 is YYNGEE. CDR3 residues: CASSVGTGVHRGAVF. CDR3 DNA sequence: TGTGCCAGCAGCGTAGGCACAGGGGTGCACCGGGGAGCTGTTTTT. Based on the CDR3 plus reference TRBV9 and TRBJ2-2, the full variable domain is DSGVTQTPKHLITATGQRVTLRCSPRSGDLSVYWYQQSLDQGLQFLIQYYNGEERAKGNILERFSAQQFPDLHSELNLSSLELGDSALYFCASSVGTGVHRGAVFGEGSRLTVL.

The rearrangement links TRBV9 to TRBJ2-2; 8 bases fit TRBD1. Germline CDR1 and CDR2: SGDLS and YYNGEE. The CDR3 spans 15 residues. The ends lost 4 bases at V and 1 base at J; junction bases unmatched: 3. CDR3 amino acids: CASSPGTGNTGELFF. The CDR3 DNA reads as TGTGCCAGCAGCCCTGGGACAGGGAACACCGGGGAGCTGTTTTTT.

The chain joins TRBV30 to TRBJ2-3, with TRBD2 matching over 7 bases. The CDR3 extends over 14 amino acids. V shed 3 bases, J shed 2 bases, and the junction held 5 bases outside the gene matches. CDR1 and CDR2 (germline): GTSNPN, SVGIG (reference sequence). This CDR3 is CAWRAGAHTDTQYF. CDR3 in DNA: TGTGCCTGGAGGGCGGGAGCACACACAGATACGCAGTATTTT.

This clone was counted a few times. The chain recombines TRBV30 with TRBJ1-2, with D possibly being TRBD1 (5 bases). The CDR3 has 13 amino acids. Per germline, CDR1 GTSNPN and CDR2 SVGIG (reference sequence). V dropped 2 bases and J dropped 5 bases, with 12 bases sitting between them. CDR3 sequence: CAWSYGGGYGYTF. The CDR3 bases are TGTGCCTGGAGTTACGGGGGTGGGTATGGCTACACCTTC.

This chain uses TRBV5-4 with TRBJ1-1, with 8 bases matching TRBD1. Trimming removed 4 bases from V and 6 bases from J; junction bases left unmatched: 14. Germline values: CDR1 SGHNT, CDR2 YYREEE (reference sequence). The CDR3 contains 16 residues. In nucleotides, the CDR3 is TGTGCCAGCAGCGCAGGGGGCGCAAGGGTCGTCCCTGAAGCTTTCTTT. This codes for CASSAGGARVVPEAFF. The entire variable domain, with the rest obtained from reference TRBV5-4 and TRBJ1-1, is as follows: ETGVTQSPTHLIKTRGQQVTLRCSSQSGHNTVSWYQQALGQGPQFIFQYYREEENGRGNFPPRFSGLQFPNYSSELNVNALELDDSALYLCASSAGGARVVPEAFFGQGTRLTVV.